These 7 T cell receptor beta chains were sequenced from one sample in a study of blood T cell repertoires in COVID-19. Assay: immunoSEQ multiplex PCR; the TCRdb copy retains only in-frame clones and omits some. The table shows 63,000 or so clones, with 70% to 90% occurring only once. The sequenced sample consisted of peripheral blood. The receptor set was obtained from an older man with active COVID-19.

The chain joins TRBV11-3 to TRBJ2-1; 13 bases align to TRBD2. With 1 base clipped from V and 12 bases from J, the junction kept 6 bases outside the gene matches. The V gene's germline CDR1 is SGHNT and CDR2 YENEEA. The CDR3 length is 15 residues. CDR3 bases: TGTGCCAGCAGCTTAGTAGGACTAGCGGGAGTGGTGCAGTTCTTC. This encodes CASSLVGLAGVVQFF.

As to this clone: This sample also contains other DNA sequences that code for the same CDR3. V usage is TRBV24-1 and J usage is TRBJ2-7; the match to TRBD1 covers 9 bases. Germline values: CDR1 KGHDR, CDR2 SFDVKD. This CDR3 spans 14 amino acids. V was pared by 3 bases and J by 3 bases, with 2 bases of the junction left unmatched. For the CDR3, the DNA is TGTGCCACCAGTGATGCGGACAGGGGCTACGAGCAGTACTTC. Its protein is CATSDADRGYEQYF.

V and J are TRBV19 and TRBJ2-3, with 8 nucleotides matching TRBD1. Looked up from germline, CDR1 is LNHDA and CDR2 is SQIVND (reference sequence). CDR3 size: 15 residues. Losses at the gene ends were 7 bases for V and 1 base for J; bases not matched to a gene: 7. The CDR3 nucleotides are TGTGCCAGTACCCCGGACAGGGTGGGCACAGATACGCAGTATTTT. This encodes CASTPDRVGTDTQYF.

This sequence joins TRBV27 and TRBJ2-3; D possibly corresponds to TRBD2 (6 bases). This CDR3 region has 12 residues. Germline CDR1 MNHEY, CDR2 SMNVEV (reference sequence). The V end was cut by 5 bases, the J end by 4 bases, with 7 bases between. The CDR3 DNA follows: TGTGCCAGCAGTGGCGGGGCAGATACGCAGTATTTT. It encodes CASSGGADTQYF.

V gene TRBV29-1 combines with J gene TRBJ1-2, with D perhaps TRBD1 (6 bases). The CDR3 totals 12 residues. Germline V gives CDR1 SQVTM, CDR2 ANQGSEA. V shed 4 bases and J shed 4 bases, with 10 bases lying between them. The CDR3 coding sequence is TGCAGCGTTGGGGGACAACGCTATGGCTACACCTTC. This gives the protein CSVGGQRYGYTF.

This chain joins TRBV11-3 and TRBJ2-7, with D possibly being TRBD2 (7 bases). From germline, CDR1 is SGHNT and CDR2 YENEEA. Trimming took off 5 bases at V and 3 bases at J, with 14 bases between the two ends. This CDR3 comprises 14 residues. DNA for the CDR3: TGTGCCAGCAGCCCAAGGGGGGGAAACTACGAGCAGTACTTC. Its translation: CASSPRGGNYEQYF.

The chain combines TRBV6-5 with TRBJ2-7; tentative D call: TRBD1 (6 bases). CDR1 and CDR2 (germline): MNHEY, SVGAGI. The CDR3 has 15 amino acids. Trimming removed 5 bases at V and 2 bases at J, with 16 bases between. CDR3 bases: TGTGCCAGCAGTCGCGACCAGGGGACCCCCTACGAGCAGTACTTC. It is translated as CASSRDQGTPYEQYF.